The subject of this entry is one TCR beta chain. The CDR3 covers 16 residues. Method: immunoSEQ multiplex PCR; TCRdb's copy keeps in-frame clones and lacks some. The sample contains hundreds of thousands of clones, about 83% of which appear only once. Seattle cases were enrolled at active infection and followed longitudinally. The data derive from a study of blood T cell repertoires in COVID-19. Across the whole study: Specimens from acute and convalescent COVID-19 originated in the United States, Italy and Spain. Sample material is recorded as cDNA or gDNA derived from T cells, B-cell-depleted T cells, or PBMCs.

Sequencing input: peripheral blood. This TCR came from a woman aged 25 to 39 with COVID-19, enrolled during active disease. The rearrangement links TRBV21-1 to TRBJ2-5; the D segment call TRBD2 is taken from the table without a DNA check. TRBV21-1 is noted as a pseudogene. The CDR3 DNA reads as TGTGCCAGCAGCGCTCGACTAGCGGGAGGGAGAGAGACCCAGTACTTC. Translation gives CASSARLAGGRETQYF.